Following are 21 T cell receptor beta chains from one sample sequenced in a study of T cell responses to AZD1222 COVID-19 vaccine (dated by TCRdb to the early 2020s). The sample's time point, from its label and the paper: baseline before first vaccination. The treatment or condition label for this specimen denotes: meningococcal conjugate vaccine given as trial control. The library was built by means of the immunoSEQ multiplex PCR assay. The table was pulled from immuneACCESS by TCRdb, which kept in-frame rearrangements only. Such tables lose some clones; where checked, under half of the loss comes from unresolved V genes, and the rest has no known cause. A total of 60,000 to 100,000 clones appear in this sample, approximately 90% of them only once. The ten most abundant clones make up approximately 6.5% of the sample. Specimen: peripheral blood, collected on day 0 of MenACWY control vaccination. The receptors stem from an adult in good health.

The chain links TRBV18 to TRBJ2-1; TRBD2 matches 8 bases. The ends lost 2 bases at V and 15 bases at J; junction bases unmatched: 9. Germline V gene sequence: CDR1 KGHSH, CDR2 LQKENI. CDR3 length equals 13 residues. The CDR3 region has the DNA TGTGCCAGCTCACCATGGGGAGCGGGAGACCTGTTCTTC. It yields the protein CASSPWGAGDLFF.

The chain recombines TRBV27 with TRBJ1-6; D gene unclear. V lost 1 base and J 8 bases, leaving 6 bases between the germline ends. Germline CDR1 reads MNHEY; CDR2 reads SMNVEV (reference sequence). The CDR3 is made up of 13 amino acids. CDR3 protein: CASSLLNYSPLHF. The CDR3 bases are TGTGCCAGCAGTTTATTAAACTATTCACCCCTCCACTTT.

DNA of the CDR3: TGTGCCAGCTCACCGACAGGGACGGGCACCGGGGAGCTGTTTTTT. Amino acid sequence: CASSPTGTGTGELFF. The V and J genes are TRBV18 and TRBJ2-2; 7 nucleotides agree with TRBD1. CDR1 is KGHSH and CDR2 is LQKENI in the germline V gene. The CDR3 consists of 15 residues. The trim removed 3 bases at V and 4 bases at J, leaving 5 bases unmatched. Supplemented by reference TRBV18 and TRBJ2-2, the full variable domain reads NAGVMQNPRHLVRRRGQEARLRCSPMKGHSHVYWYRQLPEEGLKFMVYLQKENIIDESGMPKERFSAEFPKEGPSILRIQQVVRGDSAAYFCASSPTGTGTGELFFGEGSRLTVL.

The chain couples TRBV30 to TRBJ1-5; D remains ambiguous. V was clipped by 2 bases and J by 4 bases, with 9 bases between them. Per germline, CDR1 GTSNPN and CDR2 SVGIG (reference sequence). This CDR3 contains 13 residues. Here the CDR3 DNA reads TGTGCCTGGAGTCAGGATGGTAATCAGCCCCAGCATTTT. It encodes CAWSQDGNQPQHF.

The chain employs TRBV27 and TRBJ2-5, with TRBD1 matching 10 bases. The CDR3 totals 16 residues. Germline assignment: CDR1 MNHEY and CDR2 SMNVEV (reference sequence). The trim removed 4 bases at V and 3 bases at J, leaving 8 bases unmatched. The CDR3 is CASSSFGGTGEETQYF. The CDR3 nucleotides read TGTGCCAGCAGTTCTTTCGGGGGGACAGGGGAAGAGACCCAGTACTTC.

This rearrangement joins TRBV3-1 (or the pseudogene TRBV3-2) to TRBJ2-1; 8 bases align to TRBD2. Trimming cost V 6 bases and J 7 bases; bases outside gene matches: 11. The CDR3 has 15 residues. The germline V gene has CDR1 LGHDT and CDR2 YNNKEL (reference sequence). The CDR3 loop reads CASRPSGLPANEQFF. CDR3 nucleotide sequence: TGTGCCAGCAGGCCTAGCGGGCTCCCTGCGAATGAGCAGTTCTTC.

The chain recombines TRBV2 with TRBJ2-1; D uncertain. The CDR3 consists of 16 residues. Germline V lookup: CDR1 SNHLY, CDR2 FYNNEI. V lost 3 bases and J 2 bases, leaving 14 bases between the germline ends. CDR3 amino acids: CASSDPSQLPYNEQFF. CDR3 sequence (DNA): TGTGCCAGCAGTGACCCTTCCCAATTGCCCTACAATGAGCAGTTCTTC.

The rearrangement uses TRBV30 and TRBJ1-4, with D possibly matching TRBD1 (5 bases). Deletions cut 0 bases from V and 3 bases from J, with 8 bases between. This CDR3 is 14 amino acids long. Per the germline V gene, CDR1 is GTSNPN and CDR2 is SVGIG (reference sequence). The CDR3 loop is CAWSVTGPNEKLFF. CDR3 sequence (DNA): TGTGCCTGGAGTGTAACAGGACCTAATGAAAAACTGTTTTTT. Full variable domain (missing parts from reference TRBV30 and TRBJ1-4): SQTIHQWPATLVQPVGSPLSLECTVEGTSNPNLYWYRQAAGRGLQLLFYSVGIGQISSEVPQNLSASRPQDRQFILSSKKLLLSDSGFYLCAWSVTGPNEKLFFGSGTQLSVL.

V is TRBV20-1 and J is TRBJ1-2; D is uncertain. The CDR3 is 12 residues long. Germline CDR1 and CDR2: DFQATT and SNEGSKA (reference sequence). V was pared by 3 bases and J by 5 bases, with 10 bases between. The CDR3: CSASAGPYGYTF. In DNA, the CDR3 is TGCAGTGCTAGTGCAGGCCCTTATGGCTACACCTTC.

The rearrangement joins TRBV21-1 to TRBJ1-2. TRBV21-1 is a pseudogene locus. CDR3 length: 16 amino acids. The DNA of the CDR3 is TGTGCCAGCAGCCCCCCGGACGGGCAGAAGGAATATGGCTACACCTTC. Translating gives CASSPPDGQKEYGYTF.

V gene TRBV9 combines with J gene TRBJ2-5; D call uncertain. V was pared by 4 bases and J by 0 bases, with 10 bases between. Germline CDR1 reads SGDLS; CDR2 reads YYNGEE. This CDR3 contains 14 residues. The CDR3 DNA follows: TGTGCCAGCAGCCCCCAGGCCGACCAAGAGACCCAGTACTTC. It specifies CASSPQADQETQYF. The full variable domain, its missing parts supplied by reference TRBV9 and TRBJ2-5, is DSGVTQTPKHLITATGQRVTLRCSPRSGDLSVYWYQQSLDQGLQFLIQYYNGEERAKGNILERFSAQQFPDLHSELNLSSLELGDSALYFCASSPQADQETQYFGPGTRLLVL.

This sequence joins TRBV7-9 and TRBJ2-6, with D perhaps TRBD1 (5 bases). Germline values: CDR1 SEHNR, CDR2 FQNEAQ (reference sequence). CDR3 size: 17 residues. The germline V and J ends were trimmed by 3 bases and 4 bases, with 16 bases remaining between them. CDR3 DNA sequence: TGTGCCAGCAGCTTCAGTGCAGGGCCGGCCGGGGCCAACGTCCTGACTTTC. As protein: CASSFSAGPAGANVLTF.

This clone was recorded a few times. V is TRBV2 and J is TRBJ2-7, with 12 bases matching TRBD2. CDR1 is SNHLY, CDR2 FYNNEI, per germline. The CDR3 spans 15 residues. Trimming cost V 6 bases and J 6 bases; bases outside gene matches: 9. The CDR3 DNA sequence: TGTGCCAGCAGGGAGACTAGCGGGGGAGTCCTCGAGCAGTACTTC. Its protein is CASRETSGGVLEQYF. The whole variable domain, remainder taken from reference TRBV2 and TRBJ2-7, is EPEVTQTPSHQVTQMGQEVILRCVPISNHLYFYWYRQILGQKVEFLVSFYNNEISEKSEIFDDQFSVERPDGSNFTLKIRSTKLEDSAMYFCASRETSGGVLEQYFGPGTRLTVT.

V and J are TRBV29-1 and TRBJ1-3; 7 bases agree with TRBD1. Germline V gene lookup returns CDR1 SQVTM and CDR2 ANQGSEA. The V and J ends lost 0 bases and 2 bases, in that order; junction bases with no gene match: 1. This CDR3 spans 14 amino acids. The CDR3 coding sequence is TGCAGCGTTGAAGATCAGGGGGCTGGAAACACCATATATTTT. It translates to CSVEDQGAGNTIYF. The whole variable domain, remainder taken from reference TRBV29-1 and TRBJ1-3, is SAVISQKPSRDICQRGTSLTIQCQVDSQVTMMFWYRQQPGQSLTLIATANQGSEATYESGFVIDKFPISRPNLTFSTLTVSNMSPEDSSIYLCSVEDQGAGNTIYFGEGSWLTVV.

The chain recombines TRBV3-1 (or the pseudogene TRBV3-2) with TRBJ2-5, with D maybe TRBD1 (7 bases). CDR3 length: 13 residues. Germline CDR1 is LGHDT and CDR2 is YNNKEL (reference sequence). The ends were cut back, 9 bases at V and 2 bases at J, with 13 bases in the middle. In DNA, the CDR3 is TGTGCCAGTAACCCAGGGGGGCAAGAGACCCAGTACTTC. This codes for CASNPGGQETQYF.

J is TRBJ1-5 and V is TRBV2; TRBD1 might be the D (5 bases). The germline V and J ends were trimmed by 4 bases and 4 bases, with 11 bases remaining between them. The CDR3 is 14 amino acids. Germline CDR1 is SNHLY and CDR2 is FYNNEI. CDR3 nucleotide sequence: TGTGCCAGCAGTGGGGGGGGATGGAATCAGCCCCAGCATTTT. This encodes CASSGGGWNQPQHF.

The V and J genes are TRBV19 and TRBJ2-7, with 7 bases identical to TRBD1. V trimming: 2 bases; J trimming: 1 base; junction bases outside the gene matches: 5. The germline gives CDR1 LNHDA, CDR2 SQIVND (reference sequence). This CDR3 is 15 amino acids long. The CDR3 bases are TGTGCCAGTAGTATAATCCGACAGGGATCCTACGAGCAGTACTTC. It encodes CASSIIRQGSYEQYF.

The CDR3 spells CAWSAGYREKLFF. CDR3 nucleotide sequence: TGTGCCTGGAGTGCTGGGTATCGTGAAAAACTGTTTTTT. The chain couples TRBV30 to TRBJ1-4; D ambiguous. Deletions cut 1 base from V and 7 bases from J, with 10 bases between. Germline values: CDR1 GTSNPN, CDR2 SVGIG (reference sequence). This CDR3 spans 13 amino acids. The variable domain in full, completed from reference TRBV30 and TRBJ1-4, reads SQTIHQWPATLVQPVGSPLSLECTVEGTSNPNLYWYRQAAGRGLQLLFYSVGIGQISSEVPQNLSASRPQDRQFILSSKKLLLSDSGFYLCAWSAGYREKLFFGSGTQLSVL.

CDR3 bases: TGCGCCAGCAGCCAAGAAGCCCCACATGGGACCCAGTACTTC. Its translation is CASSQEAPHGTQYF. J is TRBJ2-5 and V is TRBV4-3; D unclear. The germline V and J ends were trimmed by 0 bases and 7 bases, with 12 bases remaining between them. CDR1 is LGHNA and CDR2 is YSLEER in the germline V gene. The CDR3 is made up of 14 amino acids.

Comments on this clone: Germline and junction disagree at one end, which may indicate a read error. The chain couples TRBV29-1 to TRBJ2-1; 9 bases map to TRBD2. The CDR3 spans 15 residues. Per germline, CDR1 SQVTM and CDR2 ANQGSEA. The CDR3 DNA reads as TGCAGCGTCGAAGGGGGACTAGCTGGATTTAATGAGCAGTTCTTC. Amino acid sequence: CSVEGGLAGFNEQFF.

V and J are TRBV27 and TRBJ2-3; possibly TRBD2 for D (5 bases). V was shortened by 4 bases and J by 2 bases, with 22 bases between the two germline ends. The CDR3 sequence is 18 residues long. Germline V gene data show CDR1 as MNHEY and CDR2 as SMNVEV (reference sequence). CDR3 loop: CASSSTTRVIGLTDTQYF. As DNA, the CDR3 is TGTGCCAGCAGTTCTACCACGCGGGTCATCGGTCTCACAGATACGCAGTATTTT.